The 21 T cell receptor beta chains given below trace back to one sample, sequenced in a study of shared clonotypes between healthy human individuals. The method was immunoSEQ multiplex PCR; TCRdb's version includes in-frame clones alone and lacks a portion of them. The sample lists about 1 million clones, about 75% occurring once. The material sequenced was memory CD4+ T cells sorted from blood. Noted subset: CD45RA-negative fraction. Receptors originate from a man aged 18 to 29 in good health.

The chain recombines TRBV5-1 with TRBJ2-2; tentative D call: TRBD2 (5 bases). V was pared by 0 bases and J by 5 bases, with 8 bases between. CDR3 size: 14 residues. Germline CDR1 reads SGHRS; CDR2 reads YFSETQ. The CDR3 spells CASSLGEGTGELFF. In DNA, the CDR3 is TGCGCCAGCAGCTTGGGCGAGGGAACCGGGGAGCTGTTTTTT. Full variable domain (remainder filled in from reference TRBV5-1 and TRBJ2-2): KAGVTQTPRYLIKTRGQQVTLSCSPISGHRSVSWYQQTPGQGLQFLFEYFSETQRNKGNFPGRFSGRQFSNSRSEMNVSTLELGDSALYLCASSLGEGTGELFFGEGSRLTVL.

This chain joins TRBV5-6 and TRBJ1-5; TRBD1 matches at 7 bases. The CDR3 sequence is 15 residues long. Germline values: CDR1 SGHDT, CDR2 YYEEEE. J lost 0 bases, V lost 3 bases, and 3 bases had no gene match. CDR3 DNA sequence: TGTGCCAGCAGCTCCAGGGGGTTTAGCAATCAGCCCCAGCATTTT. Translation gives CASSSRGFSNQPQHF.

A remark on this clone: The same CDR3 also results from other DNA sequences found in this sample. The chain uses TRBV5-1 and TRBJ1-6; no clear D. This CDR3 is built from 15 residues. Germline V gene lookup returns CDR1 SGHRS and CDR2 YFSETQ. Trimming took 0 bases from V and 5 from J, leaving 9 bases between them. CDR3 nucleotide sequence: TGCGCCAGCAGCTTGGAAGGACGGGATAATTCACCCCTCCACTTT. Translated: CASSLEGRDNSPLHF.

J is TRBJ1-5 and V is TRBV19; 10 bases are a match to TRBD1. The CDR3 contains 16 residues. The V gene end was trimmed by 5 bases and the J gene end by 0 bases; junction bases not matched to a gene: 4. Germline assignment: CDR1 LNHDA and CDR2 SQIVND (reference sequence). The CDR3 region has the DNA TGTGCCAGTAGTCCCCGGGACAGGGGTAGCAATCAGCCCCAGCATTTT. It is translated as CASSPRDRGSNQPQHF. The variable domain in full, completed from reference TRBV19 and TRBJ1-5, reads DGGITQSPKYLFRKEGQNVTLSCEQNLNHDAMYWYRQDPGQGLRLIYYSQIVNDFQKGDIAEGYSVSREKKESFPLTVTSAQKNPTAFYLCASSPRDRGSNQPQHFGDGTRLSIL.

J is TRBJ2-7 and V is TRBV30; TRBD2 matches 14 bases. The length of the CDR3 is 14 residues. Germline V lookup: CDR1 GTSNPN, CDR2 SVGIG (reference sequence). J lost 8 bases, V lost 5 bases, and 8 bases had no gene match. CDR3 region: CAWEPGTSGRKQYF. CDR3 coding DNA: TGTGCCTGGGAACCCGGGACTAGCGGGAGAAAGCAGTACTTC.

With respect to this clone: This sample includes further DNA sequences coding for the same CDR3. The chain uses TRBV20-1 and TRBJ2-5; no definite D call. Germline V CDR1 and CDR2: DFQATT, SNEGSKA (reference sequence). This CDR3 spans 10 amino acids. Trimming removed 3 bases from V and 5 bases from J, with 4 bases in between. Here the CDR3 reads CSASWETQYF. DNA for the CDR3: TGCAGTGCTAGCTGGGAGACCCAGTACTTC.

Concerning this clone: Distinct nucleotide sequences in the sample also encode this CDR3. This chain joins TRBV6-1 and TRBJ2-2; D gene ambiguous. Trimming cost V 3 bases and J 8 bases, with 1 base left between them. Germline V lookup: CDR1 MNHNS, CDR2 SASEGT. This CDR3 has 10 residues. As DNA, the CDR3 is TGTGCCAGCAGTGATGGGGAGCTGTTTTTT. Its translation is CASSDGELFF.

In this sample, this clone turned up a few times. The CDR3 loop is CASVPGSTTETQYF. The CDR3 region has the DNA TGTGCCAGCGTCCCAGGGTCGACAACCGAGACCCAGTACTTC. The V call is TRBV7-9, the J call TRBJ2-5; D may be TRBD1 (5 bases). Trimming pared 8 bases from V and 5 bases from J, leaving 18 bases between. CDR3 size: 14 residues. CDR1 and CDR2 (germline): SEHNR, FQNEAQ (reference sequence).

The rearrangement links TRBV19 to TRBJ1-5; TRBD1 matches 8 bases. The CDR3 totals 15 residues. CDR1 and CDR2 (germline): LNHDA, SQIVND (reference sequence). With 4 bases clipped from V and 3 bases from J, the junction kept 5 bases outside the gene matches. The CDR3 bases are TGTGCCAGTAGTAGGGGACAGGACTTCAATCAGCCCCAGCATTTT. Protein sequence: CASSRGQDFNQPQHF.

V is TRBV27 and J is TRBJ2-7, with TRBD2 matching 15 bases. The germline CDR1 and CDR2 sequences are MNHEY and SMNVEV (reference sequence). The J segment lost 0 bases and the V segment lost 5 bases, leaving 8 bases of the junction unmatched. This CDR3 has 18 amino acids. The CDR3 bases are TGTGCCAGCAGTCTGAGGACTAGCGGGGGGGGTAGCTCCTACGAGCAGTACTTC. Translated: CASSLRTSGGGSSYEQYF.

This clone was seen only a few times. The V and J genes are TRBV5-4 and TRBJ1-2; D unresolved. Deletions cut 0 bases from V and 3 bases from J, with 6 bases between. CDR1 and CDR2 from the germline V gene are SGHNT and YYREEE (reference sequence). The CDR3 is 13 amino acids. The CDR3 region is CASSLGAHYGYTF. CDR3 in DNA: TGTGCCAGCAGCTTGGGAGCTCACTATGGCTACACCTTC.

CDR3 sequence reads: CASSEGQGRGYTF. The CDR3 bases are TGCGCCAGCAGTGAGGGACAGGGACGTGGCTACACCTTC. The chain recombines TRBV10-2 with TRBJ1-2; 8 nucleotides line up with TRBD1. The CDR3 totals 13 residues. Germline V lookup: CDR1 WSHSY, CDR2 SAAADI. The trim removed 2 bases at V and 7 bases at J, leaving 3 bases unmatched.

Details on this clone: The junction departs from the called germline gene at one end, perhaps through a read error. The CDR3 protein is CASSLARGSETQYF. CDR3 sequence (DNA): TGTGCTAGCAGCTTAGCCCGGGGATCGGAGACCCAGTACTTC. The chain carries TRBV7-7 and TRBJ2-5; a possible D gene is TRBD2 (5 bases). The CDR3 has 14 residues. Germline-derived CDR1 and CDR2 are SSHAT and FNYEAQ (reference sequence).

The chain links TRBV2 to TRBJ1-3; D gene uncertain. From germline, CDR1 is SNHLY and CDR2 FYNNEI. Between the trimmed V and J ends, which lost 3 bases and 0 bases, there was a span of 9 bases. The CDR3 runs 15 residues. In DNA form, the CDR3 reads TGTGCCAGCAGTGAGCAGTTACCCTCTGGAAACACCATATATTTT. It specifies CASSEQLPSGNTIYF.

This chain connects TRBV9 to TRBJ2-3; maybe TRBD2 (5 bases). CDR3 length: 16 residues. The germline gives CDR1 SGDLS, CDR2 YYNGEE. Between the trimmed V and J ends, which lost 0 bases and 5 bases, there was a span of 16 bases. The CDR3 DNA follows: TGTGCCAGCAGCGTAGCGTATGCCGCCGAGGGAGATACGCAGTATTTT. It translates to CASSVAYAAEGDTQYF.

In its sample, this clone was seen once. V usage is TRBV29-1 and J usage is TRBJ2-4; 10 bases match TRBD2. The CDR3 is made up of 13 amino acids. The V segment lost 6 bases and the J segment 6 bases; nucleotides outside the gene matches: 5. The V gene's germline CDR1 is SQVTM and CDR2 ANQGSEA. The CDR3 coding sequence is TGCAGCGTCCTCTCTAGCGGGGGAAACATTCAGTACTTC. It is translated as CSVLSSGGNIQYF. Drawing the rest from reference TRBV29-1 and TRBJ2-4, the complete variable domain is SAVISQKPSRDICQRGTSLTIQCQVDSQVTMMFWYRQQPGQSLTLIATANQGSEATYESGFVIDKFPISRPNLTFSTLTVSNMSPEDSSIYLCSVLSSGGNIQYFGAGTRLSVL.

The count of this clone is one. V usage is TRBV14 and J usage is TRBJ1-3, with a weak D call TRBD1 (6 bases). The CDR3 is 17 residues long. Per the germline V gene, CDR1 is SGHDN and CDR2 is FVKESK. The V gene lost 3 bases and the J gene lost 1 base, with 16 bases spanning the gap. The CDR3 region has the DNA TGTGCCAGCAGCCAGGGACAATCACCTATATCTGGAAACACCATATATTTT. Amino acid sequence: CASSQGQSPISGNTIYF.

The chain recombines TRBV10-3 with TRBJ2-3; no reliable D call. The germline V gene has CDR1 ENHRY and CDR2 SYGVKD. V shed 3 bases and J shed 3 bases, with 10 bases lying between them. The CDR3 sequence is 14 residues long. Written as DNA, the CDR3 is TGTGCCATCAGTGACTTGGGTGGGACAGATACGCAGTATTTT. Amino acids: CAISDLGGTDTQYF.

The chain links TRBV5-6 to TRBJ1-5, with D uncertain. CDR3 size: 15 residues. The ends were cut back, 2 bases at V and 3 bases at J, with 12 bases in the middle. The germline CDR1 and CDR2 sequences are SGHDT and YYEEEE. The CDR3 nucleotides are TGTGCCAGCAGCTTTGGGCAGTTGGTCAATCAGCCCCAGCATTTT. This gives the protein CASSFGQLVNQPQHF.

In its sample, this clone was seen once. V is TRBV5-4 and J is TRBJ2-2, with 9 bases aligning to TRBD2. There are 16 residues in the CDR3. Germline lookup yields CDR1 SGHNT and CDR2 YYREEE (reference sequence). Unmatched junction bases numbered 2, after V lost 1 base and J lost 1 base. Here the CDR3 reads CASSLSGGRNTGELFF. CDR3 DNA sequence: TGTGCCAGCAGCTTGAGCGGGGGGCGGAACACCGGGGAGCTGTTTTTT.

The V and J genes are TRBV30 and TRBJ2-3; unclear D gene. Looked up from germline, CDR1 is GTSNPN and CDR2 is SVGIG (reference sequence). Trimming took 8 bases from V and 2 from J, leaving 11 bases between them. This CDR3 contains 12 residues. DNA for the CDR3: TGTGCCGGTACAAGGAACACAGATACGCAGTATTTT. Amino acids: CAGTRNTDTQYF.